This passage covers 19 T cell receptor beta chains from one sample sequenced in a study of cytomegalovirus exposure and HLA in healthy donors (dated by TCRdb to the late 2010s). Library generation was performed with the immunoSEQ multiplex PCR assay. For the multiplex PCR, a mixture combining 60 forward primers for TCR Vbeta segments and 13 reverse primers for TCR Jbeta segments was used. TCRdb limited this immuneACCESS table to in-frame rearrangements with V and J called. A share of clones is missing; checked studies link under half to unresolved V genes, and the rest is unexplained. This sample is represented by about 89,000 clones; around 85% of them were singletons. The top ten clones comprise about 7% of the sample. The sample taken for sequencing was PBMCs. These receptors all stem from a middle-aged man in good health and CMV-seropositive.

This sequence joins TRBV18 and TRBJ2-1; D perhaps matches TRBD2 (6 bases). This CDR3 spans 15 amino acids. Germline V gene data show CDR1 as KGHSH and CDR2 as LQKENI. The ends were cut back, 5 bases at V and 0 bases at J, with 11 bases in the middle. In DNA, the CDR3 is TGTGCCAGCTCAGCGGACGGGAGCTCCTACAATGAGCAGTTCTTC. Translating it yields CASSADGSSYNEQFF.

J is TRBJ1-1 and V is TRBV23-1, with 9 bases fitting TRBD1. TRBV23-1 qualifies as an ORF whose function is uncertain. With 2 bases clipped from V and 12 bases from J, the junction kept 4 bases outside the gene matches. This CDR3 is 12 amino acids long. CDR3 coding DNA: TGCGCCAGCAGTCAACGAGGGACAGGGACTTTCTTT. It codes for CASSQRGTGTFF.

This clone was found once. An end of the junction does not agree with germline; a read error may underlie this. The chain recombines TRBV7-9 with TRBJ2-5; possibly TRBD2 for D (6 bases). CDR1 and CDR2 (germline): SEHNR, FQNEAQ (reference sequence). CDR3 length: 17 residues. CDR3 bases: TGTTCCAGCAGCTTAGATATGTGGGGAGGAACTCGAGAGACCCAGTACTTC. Its protein product is CSSSLDMWGGTRETQYF.

This chain links TRBV5-6 with TRBJ2-1; TRBD2 matches 11 bases. J lost 6 bases, V lost 4 bases, and 9 bases had no gene match. The CDR3 extends over 16 amino acids. The germline gives CDR1 SGHDT, CDR2 YYEEEE. DNA for the CDR3: TGTGCCAGCAGCATGTTAGCGGGGGGGCGTCTCAATGAGCAGTTCTTC. Translated: CASSMLAGGRLNEQFF.

The chain has TRBV7-3 and TRBJ1-1; D may be TRBD1 (6 bases). Germline CDR1 is SGHTA and CDR2 is FQGTGA. The V gene lost 2 bases and the J gene lost 5 bases, with 9 bases spanning the gap. The CDR3 is 13 residues long. The CDR3 DNA reads as TGTGCCAGCAGCTTATGGGGGCAGACTGAAGCTTTCTTT. This gives the protein CASSLWGQTEAFF. The full variable domain, in which reference TRBV7-3 and TRBJ1-1 provide the parts outside the CDR3, is GAGVSQTPSNKVTEKGKYVELRCDPISGHTALYWYRQSLGQGPEFLIYFQGTGAADDSGLPNDRFFAVRPEGSVSTLKIQRTERGDSAVYLCASSLWGQTEAFFGQGTRLTVV.

This clone was counted a single time. V usage is TRBV15 and J usage is TRBJ2-3, with 7 bases aligning to TRBD2. CDR1 is LNHNV and CDR2 is YYDKDF in the germline V gene (reference sequence). The ends lost 4 bases at V and 7 bases at J; junction bases unmatched: 8. The CDR3 totals 14 residues. The CDR3 DNA is TGTGCCACCAGCACGACGGGAGGTGTAAATACGCAGTATTTT. Translation: CATSTTGGVNTQYF.

The chain recombines TRBV29-1 with TRBJ1-1, with D perhaps matching TRBD1 (6 bases). Trimming left V 5 bases short and J 8 bases short, with 21 bases between. There are 14 residues in the CDR3. Germline V gene sequence: CDR1 SQVTM, CDR2 ANQGSEA. DNA for the CDR3: TGCAGCGTTACCTTACAGGGTCCTTATTCGGAAGCTTTCTTT. The encoded protein is CSVTLQGPYSEAFF.

In this sample, this clone turned up once. The gene calls are TRBV5-1 and TRBJ2-7; D unresolved. The V end was cut by 0 bases, the J end by 2 bases, with 15 bases between. This CDR3 contains 16 residues. From germline, CDR1 is SGHRS and CDR2 YFSETQ. CDR3 DNA: TGCGCCAGCAGCTTGGTTCCAGACATCCTCACCTACGAGCAGTACTTC. Translating gives CASSLVPDILTYEQYF.

V and J are TRBV5-1 and TRBJ2-5; 12 bases match TRBD2. Germline V gene lookup returns CDR1 SGHRS and CDR2 YFSETQ. The CDR3 is 15 amino acids. V lost 0 bases, J lost 5 bases, and 2 bases stayed unmatched. CDR3 in amino acids: CASSLASGRVETQYF. The CDR3 DNA is TGCGCCAGCAGCTTGGCTAGCGGGAGGGTGGAGACCCAGTACTTC.

The gene calls are TRBV7-2 and TRBJ1-6; 7 bases align to TRBD1. V trimming: 5 bases; J trimming: 7 bases; junction bases outside the gene matches: 11. Per germline, CDR1 SGHTA and CDR2 FQGNSA. There are 16 residues in the CDR3. The CDR3 spells CASSPTESTGNSPLHF. CDR3 coding DNA: TGTGCCAGCAGCCCCACGGAGTCGACAGGGAATTCACCCCTCCACTTT.

This clone came up a few times. V usage is TRBV5-6 and J usage is TRBJ2-2; a weak D match, TRBD1 (5 bases). Germline CDR1 SGHDT, CDR2 YYEEEE. The length of the CDR3 is 15 residues. With 3 bases removed from V and 1 base from J, the gap between germline ends came to 10 bases. CDR3 region: CASSSQGLNTGELFF. The CDR3 DNA reads as TGTGCCAGCAGCTCGCAGGGCCTGAACACCGGGGAGCTGTTTTTT. The whole variable domain, remainder taken from reference TRBV5-6 and TRBJ2-2, is DAGVTQSPTHLIKTRGQQVTLRCSPKSGHDTVSWYQQALGQGPQFIFQYYEEEERQRGNFPDRFSGHQFPNYSSELNVNALLLGDSALYLCASSSQGLNTGELFFGEGSRLTVL.

In the case of this clone: One junction end disagrees with the germline gene, perhaps due to a read error. The chain couples TRBV7-7 to TRBJ2-5; 13 bases map to TRBD2. This CDR3 comprises 16 residues. The germline CDR1 and CDR2 sequences are SSHAT and FNYEAQ (reference sequence). The CDR3, as DNA: TGTGCTAGCAGCGCAAGGACTAGCGGGGGAATGGAGACCCAGTACTTC. The encoded protein is CASSARTSGGMETQYF.

The chain is built from TRBV5-1 and TRBJ2-5; a weak D match, TRBD1 (5 bases). CDR3 length: 14 amino acids. Trimming took off 0 bases at V and 0 bases at J, with 6 bases between the two ends. Germline lookup yields CDR1 SGHRS and CDR2 YFSETQ. The CDR3 reads CASSLAGYQETQYF. The DNA of the CDR3 is TGCGCCAGCAGCTTGGCAGGGTACCAAGAGACCCAGTACTTC.

The chain joins TRBV6-5 to TRBJ1-5; 9 positions match TRBD1. Trimming cost V 6 bases and J 9 bases; bases outside gene matches: 6. Germline V gene data show CDR1 as MNHEY and CDR2 as SVGAGI. CDR3 length: 13 residues. This CDR3 reads CASSQDRGRPQHF. CDR3 DNA sequence: TGTGCCAGCAGCCAGGACAGGGGAAGGCCCCAGCATTTT.

V gene TRBV7-8 combines with J gene TRBJ1-1, with D unclear. The length of the CDR3 is 12 residues. Per germline, CDR1 SGHVS and CDR2 FQNEAQ. The V and J ends lost 5 bases and 7 bases respectively, with 11 bases between them. The CDR3 sequence is CASSAYSSEAFF. The DNA for the CDR3 is TGTGCCAGCAGCGCTTACAGTAGTGAAGCTTTCTTT.

The chain employs TRBV11-3 and TRBJ2-1; TRBD1 is a possible D gene (5 bases). Germline V gene lookup returns CDR1 SGHNT and CDR2 YENEEA. The V and J ends lost 2 bases and 6 bases respectively, with 14 bases between them. The CDR3 length is 15 residues. The CDR3 region is CASSLTGPSSNEQFF. The CDR3 DNA reads as TGTGCCAGCAGCTTAACAGGCCCTAGTTCCAATGAGCAGTTCTTC.

Regarding this clone: This sample includes further DNA sequences coding for the same CDR3. This chain connects TRBV5-1 to TRBJ1-2; the match to TRBD1 covers 12 bases. V lost 4 bases, J lost 5 bases, and 9 bases stayed unmatched. Germline-derived CDR1 and CDR2 are SGHRS and YFSETQ. The length of the CDR3 is 16 residues. The CDR3 nucleotides are TGCGCCAGCAGCATACAACCGGGACAGGGGGCGTATGGCTACACCTTC. The encoded protein is CASSIQPGQGAYGYTF. Combining the CDR3 with reference TRBV5-1 and TRBJ1-2 gives the whole variable domain KAGVTQTPRYLIKTRGQQVTLSCSPISGHRSVSWYQQTPGQGLQFLFEYFSETQRNKGNFPGRFSGRQFSNSRSEMNVSTLELGDSALYLCASSIQPGQGAYGYTFGSGTRLTVV.

This sequence joins TRBV7-8 and TRBJ2-1; 8 nucleotides agree with TRBD1. Germline trimming cut 8 bases from V and 5 bases from J; bases unmatched to any gene: 5. The CDR3 is 13 residues long. The germline CDR1 and CDR2 sequences are SGHVS and FQNEAQ. In nucleotides, the CDR3 is TGTGCCAGCCGGGACAGGAGACACAATGAGCAGTTCTTC. Translated: CASRDRRHNEQFF.

The rearrangement links TRBV18 to TRBJ2-1; no reliable D call. The CDR3 runs to 14 residues. The germline CDR1 and CDR2 sequences are KGHSH and LQKENI. V was clipped by 3 bases and J by 6 bases, with 12 bases between them. The CDR3, as DNA: TGTGCCAGCTCACCTACTAAAAATATCAATGAGCAGTTCTTC. Translation gives CASSPTKNINEQFF.